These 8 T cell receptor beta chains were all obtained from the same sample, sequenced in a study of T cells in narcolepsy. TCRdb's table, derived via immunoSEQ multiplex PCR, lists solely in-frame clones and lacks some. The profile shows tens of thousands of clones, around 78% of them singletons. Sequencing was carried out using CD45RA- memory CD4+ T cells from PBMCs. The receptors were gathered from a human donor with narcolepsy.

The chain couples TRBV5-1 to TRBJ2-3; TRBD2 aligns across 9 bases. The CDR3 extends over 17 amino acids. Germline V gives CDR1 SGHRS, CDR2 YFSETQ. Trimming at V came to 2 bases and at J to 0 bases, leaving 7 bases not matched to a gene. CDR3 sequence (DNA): TGCGCCAGCAGCTTCTCGCGGACTAGCGCAAGCACAGATACGCAGTATTTT. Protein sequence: CASSFSRTSASTDTQYF.

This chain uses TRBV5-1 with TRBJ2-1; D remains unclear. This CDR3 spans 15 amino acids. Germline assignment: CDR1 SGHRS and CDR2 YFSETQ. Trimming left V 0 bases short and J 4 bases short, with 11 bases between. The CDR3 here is CASSLEGQTYNEQFF. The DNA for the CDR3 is TGCGCCAGCAGCTTGGAGGGCCAAACGTACAATGAGCAGTTCTTC.

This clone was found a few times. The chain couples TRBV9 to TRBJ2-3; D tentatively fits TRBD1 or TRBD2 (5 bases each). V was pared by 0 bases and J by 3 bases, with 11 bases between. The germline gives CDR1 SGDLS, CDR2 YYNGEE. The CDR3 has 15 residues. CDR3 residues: CASSVERGETDTQYF. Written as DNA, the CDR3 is TGTGCCAGCAGCGTAGAGAGGGGCGAGACAGATACGCAGTATTTT.

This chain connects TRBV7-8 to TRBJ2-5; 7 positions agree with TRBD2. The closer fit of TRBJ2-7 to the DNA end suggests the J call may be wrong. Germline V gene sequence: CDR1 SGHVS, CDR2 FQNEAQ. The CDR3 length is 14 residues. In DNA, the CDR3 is TGTGCCAGCAGAAGTGGGGGGGGAACCTACGAGCAGTACTTC. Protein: CASRSGGGTYEQYF.

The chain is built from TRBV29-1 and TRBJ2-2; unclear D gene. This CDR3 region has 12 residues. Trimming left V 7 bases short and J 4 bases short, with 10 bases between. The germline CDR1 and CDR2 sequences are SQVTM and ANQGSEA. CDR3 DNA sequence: TGCAGCGCTATTCCTAGCACCGGGGAGCTGTTTTTT. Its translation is CSAIPSTGELFF.

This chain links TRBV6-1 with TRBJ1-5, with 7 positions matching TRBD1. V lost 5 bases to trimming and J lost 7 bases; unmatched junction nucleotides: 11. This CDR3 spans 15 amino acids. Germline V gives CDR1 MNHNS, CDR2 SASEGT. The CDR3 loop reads CASSPGQLQGQPQHF. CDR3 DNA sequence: TGTGCCAGCAGTCCGGGACAGTTGCAGGGGCAGCCCCAGCATTTT.

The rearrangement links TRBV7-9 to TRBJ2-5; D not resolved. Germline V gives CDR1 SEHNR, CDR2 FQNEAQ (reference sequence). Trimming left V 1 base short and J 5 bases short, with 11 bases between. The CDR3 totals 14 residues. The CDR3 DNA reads TGTGCCAGCAGCTTAGTTTCCAGCCAGGAGACCCAGTACTTC. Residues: CASSLVSSQETQYF. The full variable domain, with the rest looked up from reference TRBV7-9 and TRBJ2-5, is DTGVSQNPRHKITKRGQNVTFRCDPISEHNRLYWYRQTLGQGPEFLTYFQNEAQLEKSRLLSDRFSAERPKGSFSTLEIQRTEQGDSAMYLCASSLVSSQETQYFGPGTRLLVL.

The CDR3 region has the DNA TGTGCCAGCAGCTTCCGGTTAGGTGGCTACACCTTC. Translating gives CASSFRLGGYTF. This chain links TRBV7-2 with TRBJ1-2, with D unclear. V was shortened by 3 bases and J by 7 bases, with 9 bases between the two germline ends. Germline V gene lookup returns CDR1 SGHTA and CDR2 FQGNSA. This CDR3 region has 12 residues.